This T cell receptor beta chain was captured in a study of blood T cell repertoires in COVID-19. On the study more broadly: The United States, Italy and Spain supplied acute and convalescent COVID-19 samples.

This clone appeared once. Assay used: immunoSEQ multiplex PCR; TCRdb lists only in-frame clones, some missing. The sample carries more than 95,000 clones, about 90% recorded once. Trimming shortened V by 0 bases and J by 6 bases, and 19 bases separated the two germline ends. The V gene's germline CDR1 is SGHRS and CDR2 YFSETQ. This CDR3 has 16 amino acids. The chain has TRBV5-1 and TRBJ2-7; TRBD1 might be the D (7 bases). The specimen sequenced was peripheral blood. This TCR was recovered from a human donor in a cohort sampled during active COVID-19. CDR3 in amino acids: CASSLVFGAGGGEQYF. CDR3 bases: TGCGCCAGCAGCTTGGTCTTCGGGGCAGGGGGAGGCGAGCAGTACTTC.